Reported below is one TCR beta chain. The data are from a study of blood T cell repertoires in COVID-19. V was clipped by 6 bases and J by 4 bases, with 15 bases between them. CDR3 length: 15 amino acids. Germline lookup yields CDR1 KGHSH and CDR2 LQKENI. Assay used: immunoSEQ multiplex PCR; TCRdb lists only in-frame clones, some missing. The table shows about 140,000 clones, with 65% to 85% occurring only once. This receptor was obtained from a woman in her fifties or sixties with acute or convalescent COVID-19. Sequenced sample: peripheral blood. This chain connects TRBV18 to TRBJ2-2; the D gene is possibly TRBD1 (5 bases). CDR3 sequence (DNA): TGTGCCAGCTCTCAAACAGGACCCAGCACCGGGGAGCTGTTTTTT. Amino acids: CASSQTGPSTGELFF. Complete variable domain (other parts from reference TRBV18 and TRBJ2-2): NAGVMQNPRHLVRRRGQEARLRCSPMKGHSHVYWYRQLPEEGLKFMVYLQKENIIDESGMPKERFSAEFPKEGPSILRIQQVVRGDSAAYFCASSQTGPSTGELFFGEGSRLTVL.